The sequence of this T cell receptor beta chain was determined in a study of blood T cells in healthy people across ages. For the second PCR, which ran for about 7 to 11 cycles, a sample-barcoded 5' primer and a J-beta primer mix were used. From the 5' RACE reads, TCRdb called clonotypes with MiXCR, one entry per CDR3 protein. The sample records fewer than 750,000 distinct CDR3 sequences, under 55% being singletons. The CDR3 extends over 15 amino acids. The germline V gene encodes CDR1 SGHTA and CDR2 FQGNSA. V was pared by 5 bases and J by 7 bases, with 18 bases between. The genes are TRBV7-2 and TRBJ2-1, with D maybe TRBD2 (6 bases). The sample consisted of blood. The sequence came from a man older than 75 in good health. The CDR3 loop reads CASSPGGTLWNEQFF. The CDR3 bases are TGTGCCAGCAGCCCTGGGGGGACCCTGTGGAATGAGCAGTTCTTC.